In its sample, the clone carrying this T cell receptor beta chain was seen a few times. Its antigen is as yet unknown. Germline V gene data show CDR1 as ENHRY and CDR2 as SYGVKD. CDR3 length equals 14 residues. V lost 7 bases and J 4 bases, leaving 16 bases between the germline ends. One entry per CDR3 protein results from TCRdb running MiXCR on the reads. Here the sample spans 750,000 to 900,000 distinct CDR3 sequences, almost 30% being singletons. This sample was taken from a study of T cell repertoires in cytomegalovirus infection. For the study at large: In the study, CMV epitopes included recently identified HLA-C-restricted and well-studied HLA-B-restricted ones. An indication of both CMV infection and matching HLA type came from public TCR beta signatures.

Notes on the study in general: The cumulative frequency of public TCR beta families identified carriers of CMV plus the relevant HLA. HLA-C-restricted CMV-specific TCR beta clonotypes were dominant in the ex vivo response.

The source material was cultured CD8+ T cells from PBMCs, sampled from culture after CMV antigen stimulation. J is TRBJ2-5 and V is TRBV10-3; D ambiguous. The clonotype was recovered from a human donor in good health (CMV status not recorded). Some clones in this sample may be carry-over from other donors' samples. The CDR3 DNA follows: TGTGCCATCAAGTCAACAGATAGGAGAGAGACCCAGTACTTC. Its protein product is CAIKSTDRRETQYF.